This TCR beta chain was obtained from a study of CD8+ T cells in alopecia areata. Study-level information: Spontaneous alopecia affected the approximately 6-12-month-old C3H/HeJ graft donors, whose skin was transplanted to roughly 7-10-week-old female C3H/HeJ mice.

Of note for this clone: What it binds is not known. The genes and germline here are from mouse. Read coverage stops 4 residues before the CDR3 terminus; the germline J gene supplies the remainder.

The CDR3 length is 15 residues. Trimming stripped 4 bases from V and 0 bases from J, with 12 bases between. The V gene's germline CDR1 is FNHDT and CDR2 SITEND (reference sequence). RNA extraction was followed by reverse transcription into cDNA, which acted as the sequencing template. Here immunoSEQ multiplex PCR was the method, and the copy in TCRdb shows in-frame clones only, minus some. There are 200,000 to 300,000 clones in the sample, none observed a single time. Study-wide points: Unlike in mice, where it was clearer, TCR sharing across patients was less clear, possibly HLA-related.

Separation of pooled cutaneous lymph node cells was by sorting with CD4, CD8alpha, NKG2D, NKG2ACE and other markers. The TCR originated in a C3H/HeJ mouse with alopecia areata. Mouse MHC haplotype: H2-k. The rearrangement joins TRBV19 to TRBJ2-3; tentative D call: TRBD1 (6 bases). Sequences were obtained from CD4+ T cells sorted from a lymph node. This CDR3 is CASSPRQDSAETLYF. The CDR3 bases that were read are TGTGCCAGCAGTCCCAGACAGGATAGTGCAGAA.